These 25 T cell receptor beta chains were sequenced from one sample in a study of long-term antiretroviral therapy in people with HIV. They ran version v3.0 of the immunoSEQ assay at survey level. Sequenced by immunoSEQ multiplex PCR; TCRdb stores in-frame clones only, minus some. The sample holds approximately 15,000 clones, approximately 86% seen once. Sequencing used unsorted PBMCs, obtained 6.2 years after starting antiretroviral therapy. These TCRs come from a man aged 35 to 55 with HIV.

The chain combines TRBV27 with TRBJ1-5; 12 positions match TRBD1. The germline CDR1 and CDR2 sequences are MNHEY and SMNVEV (reference sequence). The ends lost 3 bases at V and 2 bases at J; junction bases unmatched: 5. The CDR3 loop spans 17 amino acids. The CDR3: CASSLAGQGAGNQPQHF. CDR3 sequence (DNA): TGTGCCAGCAGTTTGGCGGGACAGGGGGCGGGCAATCAGCCCCAGCATTTT.

J is TRBJ1-5 and V is TRBV6-1; D remains ambiguous. The CDR3 is made up of 15 amino acids. Per the germline V gene, CDR1 is MNHNS and CDR2 is SASEGT. V was cut by 4 bases and J by 1 base, with 11 bases left in between. CDR3 bases: TGTGCCAGCAGTGCACCGGCGTCGAGCAATCAGCCCCAGCATTTT. It is translated as CASSAPASSNQPQHF.

About this clone: Mismatch with germline at one junction end may stem from a read error. The chain links TRBV11-2 to TRBJ2-1; the D is unclear. There are 13 residues in the CDR3. Germline V lookup: CDR1 SGHAT, CDR2 FQNNGV. The CDR3 nucleotides read TGTGCCAGCAGGTTAGAGGCTCGGTATGAGCAGTTCTTC. Its translation is CASRLEARYEQFF.

The chain combines TRBV7-3 with TRBJ2-1; 8 nucleotides align to TRBD2. The V gene's germline CDR1 is SGHTA and CDR2 FQGTGA. The J segment lost 0 bases and the V segment lost 3 bases, leaving 1 base of the junction unmatched. The CDR3 covers 15 residues. The CDR3, as DNA: TGTGCCAGCAGCTTGAGCGGGAGCTCCTACAATGAGCAGTTCTTC. Amino acids: CASSLSGSSYNEQFF.

This chain uses TRBV10-1 with TRBJ2-6; the D gene is possibly TRBD1 (6 bases). The germline gives CDR1 WNHNN, CDR2 SYGVQD (reference sequence). This CDR3 comprises 19 residues. Trimming stripped 2 bases from V and 0 bases from J, with 17 bases between. The CDR3 DNA reads as TGCGCCAGCAGTGAGACCCCGGGACACCTGTTCTCTGGGGCCAACGTCCTGACTTTC. Its translation is CASSETPGHLFSGANVLTF.

The chain recombines TRBV18 with TRBJ1-2; D is uncertain. Trimming stripped 5 bases from V and 3 bases from J, with 10 bases between. The germline CDR1 and CDR2 sequences are KGHSH and LQKENI. The CDR3 covers 13 residues. The chain's CDR3 is CASSAGVDYGYTF. The DNA of the CDR3 is TGTGCCAGCTCAGCCGGGGTAGACTATGGCTACACCTTC.

The CDR3 nucleotides are TGTGCCAGCACCCGACCCCTGCGGGGTTCGGACACGCAGTATTTT. Amino acid sequence: CASTRPLRGSDTQYF. The chain recombines TRBV6-6 with TRBJ2-3; possible D gene TRBD2, 6 bases. This CDR3 has 15 residues. V was trimmed by 7 bases and J by 9 bases, leaving 23 bases between them. Germline lookup yields CDR1 MNHNY and CDR2 SVGAGI (reference sequence).

The chain joins TRBV2 to TRBJ2-5; TRBD1 might be the D (6 bases). The germline V gene has CDR1 SNHLY and CDR2 FYNNEI. The CDR3 is 16 residues long. V was shortened by 3 bases and J by 1 base, with 15 bases between the two germline ends. CDR3 protein: CASSDLGQGFQETQYF. In DNA form, the CDR3 reads TGTGCCAGCAGTGATCTGGGCCAGGGGTTCCAAGAGACCCAGTACTTC.

This rearrangement joins TRBV7-9 to TRBJ2-4; D gene uncertain. Germline CDR1 SEHNR, CDR2 FQNEAQ (reference sequence). This CDR3 contains 11 residues. V was shortened by 1 base and J by 10 bases, with 5 bases between the two germline ends. The CDR3 loop is CASSLGVIQYF. CDR3 coding DNA: TGTGCCAGCAGCTTAGGAGTGATTCAGTACTTC.

The chain employs TRBV27 and TRBJ2-2, with D uncertain. The V and J ends lost 2 bases and 4 bases respectively, with 5 bases between them. CDR1 and CDR2 (germline): MNHEY, SMNVEV (reference sequence). The CDR3 totals 13 residues. The CDR3 protein is CASSLSPTGELFF. Written as DNA, the CDR3 is TGTGCCAGCAGTTTAAGCCCCACCGGGGAGCTGTTTTTT.

The chain carries TRBV7-9 and TRBJ2-7; the D gene is possibly TRBD1 (6 bases). The V gene's germline CDR1 is SEHNR and CDR2 FQNEAQ (reference sequence). The CDR3 is 15 residues long. V was cut by 4 bases and J by 0 bases, with 13 bases left in between. CDR3 sequence: CASSSLWTDSYEQYF. The CDR3, as DNA: TGTGCCAGCAGCTCTCTCTGGACAGACTCCTACGAGCAGTACTTC. Using reference TRBV7-9 and TRBJ2-7 for the parts outside the CDR3, the full variable domain is DTGVSQNPRHKITKRGQNVTFRCDPISEHNRLYWYRQTLGQGPEFLTYFQNEAQLEKSRLLSDRFSAERPKGSFSTLEIQRTEQGDSAMYLCASSSLWTDSYEQYFGPGTRLTVT.

This chain connects TRBV29-1 to TRBJ2-2, with TRBD2 matching 7 bases. V shed 5 bases and J 6 bases; nucleotides not matched to a gene: 0. Germline V gene sequence: CDR1 SQVTM, CDR2 ANQGSEA. The CDR3 loop spans 11 amino acids. The CDR3: CSVLAAGELFF. The CDR3 DNA reads TGCAGCGTTCTAGCGGCCGGGGAGCTGTTTTTT.

This CDR3 reads CASSQRVAGTEKLFF. CDR3 sequence (DNA): TGCGCCAGCAGCCAAAGGGTCGCGGGTACCGAAAAACTGTTTTTT. V is TRBV4-1 and J is TRBJ1-4; D gene unclear. CDR1 is MGHRA, CDR2 YSYEKL, per germline. V was trimmed by 2 bases and J by 8 bases, leaving 15 bases between them. CDR3 size: 15 residues.

The rearrangement links TRBV4-3 to TRBJ2-7, with D possibly TRBD2 on 6 matching bases. This CDR3 has 14 residues. Germline loops: CDR1 LGHNA, CDR2 YSLEER. V was pared by 3 bases and J by 7 bases, with 16 bases between. Here the CDR3 DNA reads TGCGCCAGCAGCCAGGGGACTGGAGTGGGGGAGCAGTACTTC. Protein sequence: CASSQGTGVGEQYF.

The genes are TRBV6-6 and TRBJ1-2; D possibly corresponds to TRBD1 (5 bases). This CDR3 has 14 residues. V shed 0 bases and J shed 4 bases, with 9 bases lying between them. CDR1 and CDR2 from the germline V gene are MNHNY and SVGAGI (reference sequence). CDR3 sequence (DNA): TGTGCCAGCAGTTACTCGGGGGGGATCTATGGCTACACCTTC. It translates to CASSYSGGIYGYTF.

This chain connects TRBV11-1 to TRBJ2-7, with 11 nucleotides matching TRBD2. CDR3 length: 15 amino acids. Per the germline V gene, CDR1 is SGHAT and CDR2 is FQDESV (reference sequence). Unmatched junction bases numbered 6, after V lost 5 bases and J lost 3 bases. CDR3: CASSPGTSGVYEQYF. The CDR3 nucleotides read TGTGCCAGCAGCCCTGGGACTAGCGGAGTCTACGAGCAGTACTTC.

The chain links TRBV5-6 to TRBJ2-3; 11 bases align to TRBD2. V shed 0 bases and J 7 bases; nucleotides not matched to a gene: 7. CDR3 length: 16 amino acids. Germline V gene data show CDR1 as SGHDT and CDR2 as YYEEEE. CDR3 sequence (DNA): TGTGCCAGCAGCTTGGCCCTAGCGGGAGGATCGAATACGCAGTATTTT. It translates to CASSLALAGGSNTQYF.

The rearrangement uses TRBV6-1 and TRBJ2-7, with D possibly TRBD2 on 6 matching bases. Germline V gene data show CDR1 as MNHNS and CDR2 as SASEGT. The CDR3 totals 15 residues. The V and J ends lost 3 bases and 0 bases respectively, with 12 bases between them. The CDR3 protein is CASSEEGTSSYEQYF. The DNA of the CDR3 is TGTGCCAGCAGTGAGGAGGGGACCAGCTCCTACGAGCAGTACTTC.

The chain links TRBV6-1 to TRBJ2-3; tentative D call: TRBD2 (5 bases). Germline loops: CDR1 MNHNS, CDR2 SASEGT. V lost 0 bases, J lost 2 bases, and 15 bases lay in between. The CDR3 spans 17 residues. CDR3 sequence (DNA): TGTGCCAGCAGTGAAGCCTTCCTAGCCGTCTTCACAGATACGCAGTATTTT. Protein sequence: CASSEAFLAVFTDTQYF.

The chain employs TRBV6-5 and TRBJ2-1, with D maybe TRBD1 (5 bases). V lost 6 bases, J lost 4 bases, and 16 bases lay in between. This CDR3 contains 15 residues. The germline V gene has CDR1 MNHEY and CDR2 SVGAGI. Written as DNA, the CDR3 is TGTGCCAGCAGCCCAAGCTCGCAGGGATACAATGAGCAGTTCTTC. Amino acid sequence: CASSPSSQGYNEQFF.

The V and J genes are TRBV6-6 and TRBJ1-6; D remains ambiguous. V lost 6 bases and J 9 bases, leaving 9 bases between the germline ends. Germline CDR1 reads MNHNY; CDR2 reads SVGAGI (reference sequence). The CDR3 is made up of 12 amino acids. The CDR3 nucleotides are TGTGCCAGCAGACCAGTTTCTTCACCCCTCCACTTT. Amino acid sequence: CASRPVSSPLHF.

This chain links TRBV29-1 with TRBJ2-2; TRBD1 might be the D (5 bases). CDR1 is SQVTM and CDR2 is ANQGSEA in the germline V gene. V shed 3 bases and J shed 7 bases, with 12 bases lying between them. The CDR3 runs 13 residues. CDR3 amino acids: CSVEQGRGGELFF. DNA of the CDR3: TGCAGCGTTGAGCAGGGTAGGGGCGGGGAGCTGTTTTTT.

The genes are TRBV6-6 and TRBJ1-1; TRBD1 is a possible D gene (5 bases). Germline assignment: CDR1 MNHNY and CDR2 SVGAGI (reference sequence). Trimming took off 5 bases at V and 4 bases at J, with 14 bases between the two ends. The CDR3 length is 14 residues. The CDR3 DNA reads as TGTGCCAGCAGTGTGGGGCCGGGCCCCACTGAAGCTTTCTTT. Protein product: CASSVGPGPTEAFF.

The genes are TRBV27 and TRBJ2-6, with D perhaps TRBD2 (6 bases). V was shortened by 6 bases and J by 0 bases, with 15 bases between the two germline ends. The length of the CDR3 is 17 residues. CDR1 is MNHEY, CDR2 SMNVEV, per germline (reference sequence). In DNA, the CDR3 is TGTGCCAGCAGGCGGACGGGGGATCCCTCTGGGGCCAACGTCCTGACTTTC. This gives the protein CASRRTGDPSGANVLTF.

Details on this clone: The CDR3 end shows no conserved phenylalanine or tryptophan, and so a read error is likely. The limits of the CDR3 on the DNA are not certain, so only TCRdb's listed CDR3 is given. The rearrangement uses TRBV5-8 and TRBJ2-3. Germline values: CDR1 SGHTS, CDR2 YDEGEE. With termini counted, the CDR3 has 12 amino acids. CDR3 loop: CASSPLPFRASP.